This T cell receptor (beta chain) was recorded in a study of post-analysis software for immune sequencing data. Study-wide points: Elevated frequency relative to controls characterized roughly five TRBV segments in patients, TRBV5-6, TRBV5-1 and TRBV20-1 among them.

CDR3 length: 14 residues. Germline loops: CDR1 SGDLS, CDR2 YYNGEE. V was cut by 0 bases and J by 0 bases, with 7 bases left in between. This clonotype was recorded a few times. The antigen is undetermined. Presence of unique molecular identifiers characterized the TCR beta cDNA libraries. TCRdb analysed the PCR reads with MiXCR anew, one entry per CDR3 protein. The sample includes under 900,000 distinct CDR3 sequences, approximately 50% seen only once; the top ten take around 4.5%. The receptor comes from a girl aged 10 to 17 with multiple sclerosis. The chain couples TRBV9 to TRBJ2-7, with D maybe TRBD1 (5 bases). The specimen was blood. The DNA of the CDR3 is TGTGCCAGCAGCGTAGGCGACAGCTCCTACGAGCAGTACTTC. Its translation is CASSVGDSSYEQYF. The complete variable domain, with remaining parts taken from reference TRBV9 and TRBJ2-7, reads DSGVTQTPKHLITATGQRVTLRCSPRSGDLSVYWYQQSLDQGLQFLIQYYNGEERAKGNILERFSAQQFPDLHSELNLSSLELGDSALYFCASSVGDSSYEQYFGPGTRLTVT.